Following are 31 T cell receptor beta chains from one sample sequenced in a study of cytomegalovirus exposure and HLA in healthy donors. Primers for the PCR totalled 60 Vbeta and 13 Jbeta. Libraries were prepared by immunoSEQ multiplex PCR; TCRdb keeps only in-frame clonotypes and omits some of them. The table records fewer than 200,000 clones, roughly 81% of them present only once. Sequencing was carried out using PBMCs. These receptors all come from a man aged 18 to 29 in good health and CMV-seropositive.

The chain links TRBV19 to TRBJ2-2; a weak D match, TRBD2 (6 bases). Trimming stripped 6 bases from V and 6 bases from J, with 26 bases between. Germline values: CDR1 LNHDA, CDR2 SQIVND (reference sequence). There are 18 residues in the CDR3. CDR3 sequence: CASRAIRDLGWGAGELFF. For the CDR3, the DNA is TGTGCCAGTAGGGCTATCCGGGACCTCGGGTGGGGGGCCGGGGAGCTGTTTTTT.

V gene TRBV6-5 combines with J gene TRBJ1-2; 9 nucleotides align to TRBD1. Trimming at V came to 5 bases and at J to 4 bases, leaving 8 bases not matched to a gene. The CDR3 has 15 residues. Germline CDR1 MNHEY, CDR2 SVGAGI. The CDR3 here is CASSTGTGLIYGYTF. CDR3 bases: TGTGCCAGCAGTACCGGGACAGGGCTTATCTATGGCTACACCTTC.

The chain recombines TRBV2 with TRBJ2-3; TRBD2 is a possible D gene (6 bases). V was pared by 4 bases and J by 6 bases, with 14 bases between. Germline CDR1 SNHLY, CDR2 FYNNEI. The CDR3 runs to 14 residues. DNA of the CDR3: TGTGCCAGCAGTGCCGGCGCGGGGCCCGATACGCAGTATTTT. It yields the protein CASSAGAGPDTQYF.

V gene TRBV6-5 combines with J gene TRBJ1-2, with TRBD1 matching 7 bases. The trim removed 5 bases at V and 4 bases at J, leaving 10 bases unmatched. Germline CDR1 MNHEY, CDR2 SVGAGI. CDR3 length equals 15 residues. The CDR3 protein is CASSPTDRAPYGYTF. In DNA form, the CDR3 reads TGTGCCAGCAGTCCAACTGACAGGGCTCCCTATGGCTACACCTTC.

V and J are TRBV21-1 and TRBJ2-4; the table calls TRBD2, which could not be checked here. TRBV21-1 is recorded as a pseudogene. This CDR3 is 16 amino acids long. The CDR3: CASSTGLAGIKNIQYF. The CDR3 region has the DNA TGTGCCAGCAGCACGGGACTAGCGGGGATCAAAAACATTCAGTACTTC.

The V gene is TRBV25-1, the J gene TRBJ2-2; tentative D call: TRBD1 (5 bases). The V end was cut by 10 bases, the J end by 5 bases, with 11 bases between. Germline V gene sequence: CDR1 MGHDK, CDR2 SYGVNS. This CDR3 spans 12 amino acids. The CDR3 sequence is CATAGLTGELFF. CDR3 nucleotides: TGTGCCACCGCAGGGTTGACCGGGGAGCTGTTTTTT.

Remarks on this clone: The junction does not match germline at one end; this may be a read error. CDR3 in DNA: TGTGCCAGTAGTATTTTTCAGGGAATCCCAATCTTC. Protein sequence: CASSIFQGIPIF. J is TRBJ2-1 and V is TRBV19, with TRBD1 as a possible D gene (5 bases). This CDR3 has 12 residues. Per the germline V gene, CDR1 is LNHDA and CDR2 is SQIVND (reference sequence).

The table lists this clone with a count of one. The chain combines TRBV16 with TRBJ2-7; possible D gene TRBD1, 6 bases. Trimming took 4 bases from V and 4 from J, leaving 14 bases between them. The CDR3 covers 14 residues. Germline V gene lookup returns CDR1 KGHSY and CDR2 FQNENV. Here the CDR3 DNA reads TGTGCCAGCAGCCCGTTTCTGGGGGCGTACGAGCAGTACTTC. Amino acid sequence: CASSPFLGAYEQYF.

The chain is built from TRBV19 and TRBJ1-4; 7 nucleotides align to TRBD1. V shed 7 bases and J 5 bases; nucleotides not matched to a gene: 16. This CDR3 has 17 amino acids. Germline V gene sequence: CDR1 LNHDA, CDR2 SQIVND (reference sequence). In DNA, the CDR3 is TGTGCCAGTATCCCACTCTCATCCGGGACAGAAAATGAAAAACTGTTTTTT. It is translated as CASIPLSSGTENEKLFF.

The genes are TRBV4-3 and TRBJ2-3; 7 bases line up with TRBD1. The germline CDR1 and CDR2 sequences are LGHNA and YSLEER. The CDR3 is 15 residues long. Trimming at V came to 0 bases and at J to 1 base, leaving 1 base not matched to a gene. In nucleotides, the CDR3 is TGCGCCAGCAGCCAAGATACAGGGGGCACAGATACGCAGTATTTT. Translating gives CASSQDTGGTDTQYF.

This clone was picked up one time. The CDR3 loop reads CAWSYRENQPQHF. The DNA for the CDR3 is TGTGCCTGGAGCTACAGGGAGAATCAGCCCCAGCATTTT. The chain joins TRBV30 to TRBJ1-5, with D perhaps TRBD1 (6 bases). The CDR3 spans 13 residues. Trimming removed 3 bases from V and 4 bases from J, with 10 bases in between. In germline, CDR1 is GTSNPN, CDR2 SVGIG (reference sequence).

The chain joins TRBV7-2 to TRBJ1-6; D is uncertain. Trimming cost V 10 bases and J 4 bases, with 8 bases left between them. In germline, CDR1 is SGHTA, CDR2 FQGNSA. The CDR3 length is 12 residues. CDR3 coding DNA: TGTGCCACTTCCCTTTATAATTCACCCCTCCACTTT. Encoded protein: CATSLYNSPLHF.

This clone was recorded only once. The chain carries TRBV2 and TRBJ1-4; TRBD1 might be the D (6 bases). From germline, CDR1 is SNHLY and CDR2 FYNNEI. The CDR3 has 16 residues. Trimming left V 1 base short and J 4 bases short, with 13 bases between. The CDR3 sequence is CASSEDPGQINEKLFF. DNA for the CDR3: TGTGCCAGCAGTGAAGACCCCGGACAGATTAATGAAAAACTGTTTTTT.

The chain is built from TRBV5-8 and TRBJ1-1; no reliable D call. V lost 0 bases and J lost 6, with 18 bases in between. The germline V gene encodes CDR1 SGHTS and CDR2 YDEGEE. The CDR3 runs 16 residues. CDR3 amino acids: CASSLARTLPGAEAFF. CDR3 in DNA: TGTGCCAGCAGCTTGGCTAGGACGCTTCCCGGGGCTGAAGCTTTCTTT. The full variable domain, rest sourced from reference TRBV5-8 and TRBJ1-1, is EAGVTQSPTHLIKTRGQQATLRCSPISGHTSVYWYQQALGLGLQFLLWYDEGEERNRGNFPPRFSGRQFPNYSSELNVNALELEDSALYLCASSLARTLPGAEAFFGQGTRLTVV.

This chain connects TRBV4-1 to TRBJ2-7, with 13 bases identical to TRBD2. The CDR3 is 18 residues long. The germline V gene encodes CDR1 MGHRA and CDR2 YSYEKL. J gave up 1 base and V 2 bases, and 8 bases lay outside the gene matches. In DNA form, the CDR3 reads TGCGCCAGCAGCCAAAAACTAGCGGGGGGGCCTGGGTCCTACGAGCAGTACTTC. Amino acids: CASSQKLAGGPGSYEQYF.

The sample holds a few counts of this clone. The chain carries TRBV11-2 and TRBJ1-4; TRBD1 is a possible D gene (5 bases). V was clipped by 0 bases and J by 8 bases, with 13 bases between them. The CDR3 length is 15 residues. Germline V gives CDR1 SGHAT, CDR2 FQNNGV. As DNA, the CDR3 is TGTGCCAGCAGCTTAGAGGCAGGGTATGGAGAAAAACTGTTTTTT. Translated, it gives CASSLEAGYGEKLFF.

This chain uses TRBV5-4 with TRBJ1-1; D is possibly TRBD1 (5 bases). This CDR3 spans 15 amino acids. The V gene lost 4 bases and the J gene lost 4 bases, with 17 bases spanning the gap. Germline V gives CDR1 SGHNT, CDR2 YYREEE (reference sequence). In DNA, the CDR3 is TGTGCCAGCAGCGGGGACTTCCTAAGCAGCACTGAAGCTTTCTTT. Translation: CASSGDFLSSTEAFF.

The genes are TRBV21-1 and TRBJ2-7; the table's D call of TRBD2 was not tested on the DNA. TRBV21-1 is assigned pseudogene status. The CDR3 totals 12 residues. The CDR3 DNA is TGTGCCAGCACCCCTGGAGGGGACGAGCAGTACTTC. It specifies CASTPGGDEQYF.

The chain uses TRBV15 and TRBJ1-1, with 12 bases lining up with TRBD1. V trimming: 4 bases; J trimming: 6 bases; junction bases outside the gene matches: 3. The CDR3 runs 14 residues. CDR1 and CDR2 from the germline V gene are LNHNV and YYDKDF (reference sequence). The CDR3 nucleotides are TGTGCCACCAGCATTAGGGACAGGGGGCCTGAAGCTTTCTTT. Its protein is CATSIRDRGPEAFF.

The chain is built from TRBV12-5 and TRBJ2-5; 8 bases agree with TRBD1. Germline V gene lookup returns CDR1 LGHNT and CDR2 FRNRAP. This CDR3 is built from 14 residues. Trimming at V came to 4 bases and at J to 3 bases, leaving 4 bases not matched to a gene. CDR3 nucleotides: TGTGCTAGTGGTTCGATACAGGGGGAAGAGACCCAGTACTTC. This translates into CASGSIQGEETQYF.

The J gene is TRBJ2-4, the V gene TRBV2; D is possibly TRBD1 (6 bases). Germline V gene sequence: CDR1 SNHLY, CDR2 FYNNEI. V lost 1 base and J lost 0, with 16 bases in between. The CDR3 has 18 amino acids. Here the CDR3 reads CASSEGRAGVIAKNIQYF. The DNA of the CDR3 is TGTGCCAGCAGTGAAGGGAGAGCAGGGGTAATAGCCAAAAACATTCAGTACTTC. The full variable domain, in which reference TRBV2 and TRBJ2-4 provide the parts outside the CDR3, is EPEVTQTPSHQVTQMGQEVILRCVPISNHLYFYWYRQILGQKVEFLVSFYNNEISEKSEIFDDQFSVERPDGSNFTLKIRSTKLEDSAMYFCASSEGRAGVIAKNIQYFGAGTRLSVL.

V is TRBV4-2 and J is TRBJ2-1; TRBD2 agrees at 7 bases. Germline CDR1 and CDR2: LGHNA and YNFKEQ. V lost 7 bases to trimming and J lost 3 bases; unmatched junction nucleotides: 12. This CDR3 is 16 amino acids long. This CDR3 reads CASTPVGGEYYNEQFF. The CDR3 DNA is TGTGCCAGCACCCCCGTGGGGGGGGAGTACTACAATGAGCAGTTCTTC.

The chain couples TRBV5-1 to TRBJ1-2; 7 bases are shared with TRBD1. The V and J ends lost 4 bases and 5 bases, in that order; junction bases with no gene match: 5. CDR3 length equals 13 residues. Looked up from germline, CDR1 is SGHRS and CDR2 is YFSETQ. The CDR3 DNA follows: TGCGCCAGCAGCCCCCTGACAGGGTATGGCTACACCTTC. This translates into CASSPLTGYGYTF.

The chain has TRBV6-1 and TRBJ2-2; possible D gene TRBD2, 5 bases. The germline V gene has CDR1 MNHNS and CDR2 SASEGT. Trimming stripped 3 bases from V and 6 bases from J, with 14 bases between. This CDR3 is 15 amino acids long. The CDR3 here is CASSDWHAGSGELFF. In DNA form, the CDR3 reads TGTGCCAGCAGTGACTGGCACGCGGGTTCCGGGGAGCTGTTTTTT.

The chain couples TRBV7-9 to TRBJ2-7, with 9 bases identical to TRBD1. This CDR3 is built from 16 residues. V shed 4 bases and J 0 bases; nucleotides not matched to a gene: 7. Per germline, CDR1 SEHNR and CDR2 FQNEAQ (reference sequence). The CDR3 coding sequence is TGTGCCAGCAGCTCCGGACAGGGGACGAGCTCCTACGAGCAGTACTTC. As protein: CASSSGQGTSSYEQYF.

This chain links TRBV6-5 with TRBJ1-5; maybe TRBD1 (6 bases). Germline values: CDR1 MNHEY, CDR2 SVGAGI. V lost 6 bases and J 3 bases, leaving 12 bases between the germline ends. This CDR3 region has 14 residues. The CDR3 protein is CASSLTGTNQPQHF. CDR3 sequence (DNA): TGTGCCAGCAGCCTCACAGGGACCAATCAGCCCCAGCATTTT.

For this clone: Other DNA sequences in this sample translate to the same CDR3. The J gene is TRBJ1-4, the V gene TRBV4-3; D is uncertain. The CDR3 consists of 15 residues. The V gene's germline CDR1 is LGHNA and CDR2 YSLEER. V lost 1 base and J lost 0, with 6 bases in between. The CDR3 region is CASSQAGSTNEKLFF. The CDR3 bases are TGCGCCAGCAGCCAAGCGGGATCAACTAATGAAAAACTGTTTTTT.

This rearrangement joins TRBV7-2 to TRBJ2-3, with D possibly matching TRBD2 (5 bases). V was cut by 1 base and J by 1 base, with 12 bases left in between. The CDR3 consists of 16 residues. Germline V lookup: CDR1 SGHTA, CDR2 FQGNSA. CDR3 nucleotide sequence: TGTGCCAGCAGCTTAGTGCTAGCTGTGGGCACAGATACGCAGTATTTT. Translation: CASSLVLAVGTDTQYF.

J is TRBJ2-3 and V is TRBV4-3; TRBD2 agrees at 8 bases. The V gene's germline CDR1 is LGHNA and CDR2 YSLEER. V shed 1 base and J 4 bases; nucleotides not matched to a gene: 4. The CDR3 is 15 residues long. CDR3 protein: CASSQVTGGADTQYF. The CDR3 coding sequence is TGCGCCAGCAGCCAAGTAACGGGGGGGGCAGATACGCAGTATTTT.

V is TRBV7-8 and J is TRBJ2-4, with TRBD1 matching over 7 bases. The CDR3 contains 15 residues. V lost 0 bases and J lost 1; bases outside the gene matches: 0. CDR1 and CDR2 from the germline V gene are SGHVS and FQNEAQ. The CDR3 is CASSLATGAKNIQYF. Here the CDR3 DNA reads TGTGCCAGCAGCTTAGCGACAGGGGCCAAAAACATTCAGTACTTC. The complete variable domain, with remaining parts taken from reference TRBV7-8 and TRBJ2-4, reads GAGVSQSPRYKVAKRGQDVALRCDPISGHVSLFWYQQALGQGPEFLTYFQNEAQLDKSGLPSDRFFAERPEGSVSTLKIQRTQQEDSAVYLCASSLATGAKNIQYFGAGTRLSVL.

A note on this clone: At one end, the junction sequence differs from germline, possibly due to a read error. The chain is built from TRBV5-1 and TRBJ2-6; 12 nucleotides line up with TRBD2. The CDR3 totals 17 residues. CDR1 and CDR2 from the germline V gene are SGHRS and YFSETQ. Here the CDR3 reads CASSASGGAAGANGLTF. The CDR3 DNA reads TGCGCCAGCAGCGCTAGCGGGGGGGCCGCTGGGGCCAACGGCCTGACTTTC.